A single sample gave rise to the 30 T cell receptor beta chains below, sequenced in a study of blood T cells in healthy people across ages. Combining a sample-barcoded 5' primer with a J-beta primer mix, a second PCR ran for roughly 6 to 12 cycles. TCRdb ran MiXCR on the 5' RACE reads and lists one entry per CDR3 protein. The data show more than 800,000 distinct CDR3 sequences, with more than 35% seen just once and about 20% held by the top ten. Specimen: blood. These receptor sequences come from a woman aged 55-69 years in good health.

This clonotype has only a few counts. This chain links TRBV7-2 with TRBJ1-2, with D possibly being TRBD1 (5 bases). This CDR3 comprises 15 residues. Deletions cut 5 bases from V and 8 bases from J, with 21 bases between. The germline V gene encodes CDR1 SGHTA and CDR2 FQGNSA. The DNA for the CDR3 is TGTGCCAGCAGCGTACCGGGACGGCTATTGGAGGGCTACACCTTC. Translating it yields CASSVPGRLLEGYTF.

This chain connects TRBV20-1 to TRBJ2-7, with D possibly matching TRBD1 (6 bases). The V end lost 1 base, the J end lost 0 bases, and 13 bases lay between the germline ends. The CDR3 contains 15 residues. The germline CDR1 and CDR2 sequences are DFQATT and SNEGSKA (reference sequence). CDR3 sequence reads: CSARGARDTSYEQYF. The CDR3 bases are TGCAGTGCTAGAGGGGCCCGGGACACCTCCTACGAGCAGTACTTC.

This clonotype has a handful of counts. This chain joins TRBV3-1 and TRBJ2-5, with D possibly TRBD1 on 5 matching bases. CDR3 size: 14 residues. The V gene's germline CDR1 is LGHDT and CDR2 YNNKEL (reference sequence). Trimming removed 1 base at V and 5 bases at J, with 11 bases between. The CDR3 DNA reads TGTGCCAGCAGCCAAGGGGGCTCCAGGGAGACCCAGTACTTC. Translation: CASSQGGSRETQYF.

V gene TRBV7-9 combines with J gene TRBJ2-7; no definite D call. V shed 1 base and J shed 1 base, with 8 bases lying between them. Germline CDR1 and CDR2: SEHNR and FQNEAQ (reference sequence). The CDR3 sequence is 14 residues long. CDR3 DNA sequence: TGTGCCAGCAGCTTAGAGGCCCAGTCCTACGAGCAGTACTTC. Translating gives CASSLEAQSYEQYF.

The chain links TRBV12-3 or TRBV12-4 to TRBJ1-1; D perhaps matches TRBD1 (6 bases). This CDR3 is built from 14 residues. The V and J ends lost 3 bases and 4 bases respectively, with 12 bases between them. DNA for the CDR3: TGTGCCAGCAGTTTCAGGGGCGCGAGCACTGAAGCTTTCTTT. Its translation: CASSFRGASTEAFF.

Notes on this clonotype: A much larger clone differs by one base, so this may be a read error. This chain connects TRBV5-1 to TRBJ2-7; no clear D gene. Germline CDR1 SGHRS, CDR2 YFSETQ. The CDR3 loop spans 14 amino acids. The CDR3 sequence is CASSLAPDPYGQYF. CDR3 DNA: TGCGCCAGCAGCTTGGCCCCTGACCCGTACGGGCAGTACTTC.

The rearrangement uses TRBV28 and TRBJ1-2; D might be TRBD1 (6 bases). V was trimmed by 6 bases and J by 4 bases, leaving 12 bases between them. CDR1 and CDR2 (germline): MDHEN, SYDVKM. This CDR3 is 13 amino acids long. CDR3 amino acids: CASRNREAYGYTF. CDR3 coding DNA: TGTGCCAGCAGAAACAGGGAGGCCTATGGCTACACCTTC.

This rearrangement joins TRBV15 to TRBJ2-3; no definite D call. Trimming cost V 0 bases and J 4 bases, with 8 bases left between them. Germline CDR1 LNHNV, CDR2 YYDKDF (reference sequence). CDR3 length: 14 amino acids. The CDR3 sequence: CATSREETADTQYF. In DNA, the CDR3 is TGTGCCACCAGCAGAGAGGAGACTGCAGATACGCAGTATTTT.

The genes are TRBV9 and TRBJ2-1; 10 bases match TRBD2. The J segment lost 4 bases and the V segment lost 4 bases, leaving 5 bases of the junction unmatched. This CDR3 is built from 15 residues. The germline gives CDR1 SGDLS, CDR2 YYNGEE. As DNA, the CDR3 is TGTGCCAGCAGCACTAGCGGGAAAGGGTACAATGAGCAGTTCTTC. It yields the protein CASSTSGKGYNEQFF.

This clonotype has a count of ten or more. The chain couples TRBV4-1 to TRBJ2-1; 9 positions match TRBD2. Germline lookup yields CDR1 MGHRA and CDR2 YSYEKL. This CDR3 comprises 13 residues. The junction had 0 bases not matched to a gene; V was cut back by 4 bases and J by 5 bases. Here the CDR3 reads CASSLAGDNEQFF. The CDR3, as DNA: TGCGCCAGCAGCCTAGCGGGAGACAATGAGCAGTTCTTC.

This rearrangement joins TRBV9 to TRBJ2-7, with D uncertain. There are 16 residues in the CDR3. With 4 bases removed from V and 0 bases from J, the gap between germline ends came to 17 bases. The V gene's germline CDR1 is SGDLS and CDR2 YYNGEE. The CDR3 loop reads CASSPSATGLSYEQYF. The CDR3 DNA sequence: TGTGCCAGCAGCCCCAGTGCGACTGGCCTCTCCTACGAGCAGTACTTC.

This clonotype was seen only a few times. V gene TRBV11-2 combines with J gene TRBJ1-1, with a tentative D call TRBD1 (6 bases). Germline V gene lookup returns CDR1 SGHAT and CDR2 FQNNGV. This CDR3 is 16 amino acids long. V lost 3 bases, J lost 0 bases, and 14 bases lay in between. Here the CDR3 reads CASSLGGAVMNTEAFF. In DNA, the CDR3 is TGTGCCAGCAGCTTGGGGGGGGCGGTTATGAACACTGAAGCTTTCTTT.

The chain links TRBV5-1 to TRBJ2-5, with a possible D match to TRBD2 (5 bases). The end of the DNA aligns better with TRBJ2-7, so the J call may be wrong. The CDR3 totals 15 residues. The germline V gene encodes CDR1 SGHRS and CDR2 YFSETQ. Here the CDR3 reads CASSFRTARGDEQYF. In nucleotides, the CDR3 is TGCGCCAGCAGCTTTCGGACGGCCCGGGGTGACGAGCAGTACTTC.

The genes are TRBV20-1 and TRBJ2-7, with D tentatively TRBD2 (6 bases). With the DNA end fitting TRBJ2-5 better, the J assignment may be wrong. CDR3 length: 15 residues. Germline V gives CDR1 DFQATT, CDR2 SNEGSKA (reference sequence). The CDR3 protein is CSARETNGRRETQYF. The CDR3 region has the DNA TGCAGTGCTAGAGAAACTAACGGGAGAAGAGAGACCCAGTACTTC.

The V and J genes are TRBV9 and TRBJ1-2; the D gene is possibly TRBD1 (5 bases). Germline V gene data show CDR1 as SGDLS and CDR2 as YYNGEE. This CDR3 is 13 amino acids long. V was shortened by 1 base and J by 7 bases, with 11 bases between the two germline ends. For the CDR3, the DNA is TGTGCCAGCAGCGTATCAGGGTCGGGTGGCTACACCTTC. Protein sequence: CASSVSGSGGYTF.

This chain uses TRBV27 with TRBJ2-4; no definite D call. Gene TRBJ2-7 matches the end of the DNA better, so the J call may be wrong. CDR3 size: 17 residues. The germline gives CDR1 MNHEY, CDR2 SMNVEV (reference sequence). CDR3 loop: CASSLYSVEHRTYEQYF. CDR3 nucleotide sequence: TGTGCCAGCAGTTTATACTCGGTAGAGCACAGAACCTACGAGCAGTACTTC.

This clonotype was seen more than once but under ten times. This sequence joins TRBV7-2 and TRBJ2-3; a weak D match, TRBD1 (5 bases). Germline CDR1 reads SGHTA; CDR2 reads FQGNSA. The CDR3 contains 17 residues. V shed 1 base and J shed 1 base, with 15 bases lying between them. The CDR3 is CASSLVFRAWGTDTQYF. For the CDR3, the DNA is TGTGCCAGCAGCTTAGTTTTCAGGGCATGGGGCACAGATACGCAGTATTTT. The whole variable domain, remainder taken from reference TRBV7-2 and TRBJ2-3, is GAGVSQSPSNKVTEKGKDVELRCDPISGHTALYWYRQSLGQGLEFLIYFQGNSAPDKSGLPSDRFSAERTGGSVSTLTIQRTQQEDSAVYLCASSLVFRAWGTDTQYFGPGTRLTVL.

The chain combines TRBV21-1 with TRBJ1-5. TRBV21-1 is a listed pseudogene. This CDR3 has 15 residues. The CDR3 nucleotides are TGTGCCAGCAGCAAAGTTGAGAGGGTAGTCCAGCCCCAGCATTTT. Translating gives CASSKVERVVQPQHF.

This chain joins TRBV10-2 and TRBJ1-1, with TRBD1 identical over 10 bases. Trimming at V came to 0 bases and at J to 6 bases, leaving 1 base not matched to a gene. The V gene's germline CDR1 is WSHSY and CDR2 SAAADI. CDR3 size: 14 residues. CDR3 region: CASSESGTGAEAFF. The CDR3, as DNA: TGCGCCAGCAGTGAGTCCGGGACAGGGGCTGAAGCTTTCTTT.

This clonotype has more than one count but fewer than ten. This chain connects TRBV6-2 or TRBV6-3 to TRBJ1-4, with D uncertain. CDR1 and CDR2 (germline): MNHEY, SVGEGT. The CDR3 has 14 residues. V shed 8 bases and J shed 1 base, with 11 bases lying between them. The CDR3 bases are TGTGCCAGCCACCAACTGGGAACTAATGAAAAACTGTTTTTT. It codes for CASHQLGTNEKLFF.

The chain couples TRBV9 to TRBJ2-6; D uncertain. The CDR3 is 21 amino acids. V shed 2 bases and J shed 0 bases, with 24 bases lying between them. Per the germline V gene, CDR1 is SGDLS and CDR2 is YYNGEE. The chain's CDR3 is CASSVEPLADRWGSGANVLTF. The DNA for the CDR3 is TGTGCCAGCAGCGTGGAACCATTGGCGGACCGATGGGGCTCTGGGGCCAACGTCCTGACTTTC.

This clonotype was detected only a few times. V gene TRBV11-1 combines with J gene TRBJ2-7; D possibly uses TRBD1 or TRBD2 (5 bases each). With 7 bases removed from V and 2 bases from J, the gap between germline ends came to 15 bases. Germline CDR1 SGHAT, CDR2 FQDESV (reference sequence). The CDR3 extends over 14 amino acids. The CDR3 DNA follows: TGTGCCAGCAACCGGGCCCCGGGGCCCTACGAGCAGTACTTC. Translated: CASNRAPGPYEQYF.

This chain uses TRBV10-2 with TRBJ2-1; D gene uncertain. The germline gives CDR1 WSHSY, CDR2 SAAADI. The length of the CDR3 is 15 residues. V lost 3 bases and J lost 0, with 9 bases in between. The CDR3 DNA is TGCGCCAGCAGTGAATATAGAAGCTCCTACAATGAGCAGTTCTTC. Its protein is CASSEYRSSYNEQFF.

This clonotype has more than one count but fewer than ten. The chain is built from TRBV12-5 and TRBJ2-1, with 9 bases identical to TRBD1. This CDR3 is 15 amino acids long. V lost 6 bases to trimming and J lost 0 bases; unmatched junction nucleotides: 3. Germline loops: CDR1 LGHNT, CDR2 FRNRAP. The CDR3 protein is CASGGDRDSYNEQFF. The CDR3 region has the DNA TGTGCTAGTGGCGGGGACAGGGACTCCTACAATGAGCAGTTCTTC.

V is TRBV6-5 and J is TRBJ1-5, with TRBD1 identical over 7 bases. The length of the CDR3 is 12 residues. CDR1 MNHEY and CDR2 SVGAGI come from the germline V gene. J was trimmed by 5 bases and V by 10 bases; bases with no gene match: 5. The CDR3 sequence is CATRQGDQPQHF. CDR3 coding DNA: TGTGCCACCAGACAGGGTGATCAGCCCCAGCATTTT.

This chain uses TRBV30 with TRBJ2-1, with 9 bases matching TRBD1. Germline V lookup: CDR1 GTSNPN, CDR2 SVGIG (reference sequence). There are 15 residues in the CDR3. The ends lost 2 bases at V and 9 bases at J; junction bases unmatched: 11. The CDR3 reads CAWSPRGRQGGEQFF. The CDR3 DNA reads TGTGCCTGGAGTCCGCGTGGGAGACAGGGGGGTGAGCAGTTCTTC.

V usage is TRBV20-1 and J usage is TRBJ2-1; 11 bases agree with TRBD2. CDR3 length: 15 residues. V trimming: 5 bases; J trimming: 3 bases; junction bases outside the gene matches: 6. The germline V gene has CDR1 DFQATT and CDR2 SNEGSKA (reference sequence). CDR3 in DNA: TGCAGTGCTGCGAAACTAGCGGGAGTCTACAATGAGCAGTTCTTC. Translated, it gives CSAAKLAGVYNEQFF.

This clonotype occurred a few times. For the CDR3, the DNA is TGTGCCACCCAGGGGCTGGACGAGCAGTACTTC. It codes for CATQGLDEQYF. The chain carries TRBV15 and TRBJ2-7; D is perhaps TRBD1 (6 bases). The V and J ends lost 8 bases and 5 bases respectively, with 10 bases between them. Germline assignment: CDR1 LNHNV and CDR2 YYDKDF (reference sequence). CDR3 length: 11 residues. The full variable domain, in which reference TRBV15 and TRBJ2-7 provide the parts outside the CDR3, is DAMVIQNPRYQVTQFGKPVTLSCSQTLNHNVMYWYQQKSSQAPKLLFHYYDKDFNNEADTPDNFQSRRPNTSFCFLDIRSPGLGDTAMYLCATQGLDEQYFGPGTRLTVT.

This chain connects TRBV28 to TRBJ1-2, with 8 bases that match TRBD1. V shed 3 bases and J 7 bases; nucleotides not matched to a gene: 7. Per germline, CDR1 MDHEN and CDR2 SYDVKM. The CDR3 totals 14 residues. The CDR3 nucleotides read TGTGCCAGCAGTTTGTCAGGGGGCTTTAGTGGCTACACCTTC. This translates into CASSLSGGFSGYTF.

The genes are TRBV4-1 and TRBJ2-5; 9 nucleotides agree with TRBD1. Germline V gene data show CDR1 as MGHRA and CDR2 as YSYEKL. Trimming took 0 bases from V and 5 from J; bases not matched to a gene: 4. The CDR3 has 15 residues. CDR3 nucleotides: TGCGCCAGCAGCCAAGACCTAGGGACAGGGGAGACCCAGTACTTC. It specifies CASSQDLGTGETQYF.